This T cell receptor beta chain was recorded in a study of Ad26.COV2.S vaccination and SARS-CoV-2 variants. Clones were read by immunoSEQ multiplex PCR, and TCRdb kept only the in-frame ones, dropping some. Of about 400,000 clones listed, 89% are singletons. CDR1 LNHDA and CDR2 SQIVND come from the germline V gene (reference sequence). Germline trimming cut 3 bases from V and 4 bases from J; bases unmatched to any gene: 15. The CDR3 runs 18 residues. Treatment reported: some 19 received Ad26.COV2.S at low or high dose, single or two shots; 5 received placebo; per-sample allocation not given. Samples came from day 63 after the first vaccine or placebo injection.

The sequencing here drew on peripheral blood, taken in a trial of Ad26.COV2.S vaccine versus placebo. The chain uses TRBV19 and TRBJ2-5; TRBD2 aligns across 9 bases. The sequence derives from a person aged 18-65 years who received the Ad26.COV2.S COVID-19 vaccine or a placebo. In nucleotides, the CDR3 is TGTGCCAGTAGTATCCGCCTAACGAGCGGGAGGCGGGGAGAGACCCAGTACTTC. Residues: CASSIRLTSGRRGETQYF. Filled out from reference TRBV19 and TRBJ2-5, the complete variable domain reads DGGITQSPKYLFRKEGQNVTLSCEQNLNHDAMYWYRQDPGQGLRLIYYSQIVNDFQKGDIAEGYSVSREKKESFPLTVTSAQKNPTAFYLCASSIRLTSGRRGETQYFGPGTRLLVL.